This TCR beta chain stems from a study of tumor-infiltrating lymphocytes in oesophageal squamous cell carcinoma. TCRdb independently ran MiXCR on the PCR reads; one entry per CDR3 protein. Of around 19,000 distinct CDR3 sequences in the sample, over 40% were seen once. This clonotype has at least ten counts. The CDR3 length is 11 residues. CDR1 is SGHNT, CDR2 YYREEE, per germline (reference sequence). The V and J ends lost 5 bases and 6 bases respectively, with 7 bases between them. This receptor was obtained from a female donor with esophageal squamous cell carcinoma. The chain carries TRBV5-4 and TRBJ2-3, with a weak D call TRBD1 (5 bases). Sequenced: normal esophageal tissue next to the tumor. This CDR3 is CASSRQDTQYF. The CDR3 coding sequence is TGTGCCAGCAGTCGACAGGATACGCAGTATTTT.